The clone carrying this T cell receptor beta chain has only a few counts. In germline, CDR1 is SGHAT, CDR2 FQDESV (reference sequence). V dropped 5 bases and J dropped 4 bases, with 29 bases sitting between them. CDR3 size: 19 residues. This entry comes from a study of blood T cells in healthy people across ages. A J-beta primer mix and a sample-barcoded 5' primer were used in a second PCR of roughly 6 to 11 cycles. Via MiXCR, TCRdb re-called the 5' RACE reads, giving one row per CDR3 protein. The sample has hundreds of thousands of distinct CDR3 sequences; approximately 25% are singletons. This sample was shared with a second study, whose subject was T cells of mothers and their children. As that report states: Maternal samples each gave over 9 million TCR beta CDR3 reads, and child samples several million each. Slightly higher but non-significant overlap marked related mother-child pairs versus unrelated pairs.

This chain connects TRBV11-1 to TRBJ1-1, with TRBD1 as a possible D gene (5 bases). This receptor was taken from a boy younger than 18 in good health. The sample taken for sequencing was blood. The CDR3, as DNA: TGTGCCAGCAGCCAACCCCCGACCCGGGGTCTGGGACGATGCACTGAAGCTTTCTTT. It specifies CASSQPPTRGLGRCTEAFF.